This TCR beta chain came from a study of blood T cell repertoires in COVID-19. Study at large: Samples representing acute and convalescent COVID-19 were sourced from the United States, Italy and Spain. Sample material is recorded as cDNA or gDNA derived from T cells, B-cell-depleted T cells, or PBMCs.

Per the original data handling: By means of reference gene primer amplification, nucleated cell counts were estimated. Here immunoSEQ multiplex PCR was the method, and the copy in TCRdb shows in-frame clones only, minus some. The V and J calls and clone size come from that table; D and trimming were worked out from the DNA. Of about 46,000 clones listed, around 86% are singletons. The CDR3 sequence is 14 residues long. Germline V lookup: CDR1 MNHNY, CDR2 SVGAGI (reference sequence). Trimming left V 2 bases short and J 7 bases short, with 14 bases between. The material sequenced was peripheral blood. The TCR sequence derives from a man in his sixties with active or convalescent COVID-19. The V gene is TRBV6-6, the J gene TRBJ1-1, with D possibly being TRBD1 (6 bases). The CDR3 bases are TGTGCCAGCAGTTACGATGGGGGCTTGGGTGAAGCTTTCTTT. Protein product: CASSYDGGLGEAFF.